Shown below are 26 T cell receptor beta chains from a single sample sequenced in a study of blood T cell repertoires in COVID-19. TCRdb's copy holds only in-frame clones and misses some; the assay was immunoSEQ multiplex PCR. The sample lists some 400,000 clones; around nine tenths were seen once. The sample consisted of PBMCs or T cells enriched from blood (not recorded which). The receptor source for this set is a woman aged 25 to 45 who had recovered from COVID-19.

The DNA for the CDR3 is TGTGCCAGCAGCTTAGAGGCGAACACTGAAGCTTTCTTT. Its protein is CASSLEANTEAFF. The genes are TRBV7-3 and TRBJ1-1; D gene uncertain. This CDR3 has 13 amino acids. Per the germline V gene, CDR1 is SGHTA and CDR2 is FQGTGA. Trimming stripped 2 bases from V and 1 base from J, with 5 bases between.

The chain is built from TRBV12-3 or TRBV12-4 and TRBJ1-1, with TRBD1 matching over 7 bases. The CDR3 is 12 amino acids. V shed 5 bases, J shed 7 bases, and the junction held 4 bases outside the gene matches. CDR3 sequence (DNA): TGTGCCAGCAGTCCGACAGGGCGTGAAGCTTTCTTT. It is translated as CASSPTGREAFF.

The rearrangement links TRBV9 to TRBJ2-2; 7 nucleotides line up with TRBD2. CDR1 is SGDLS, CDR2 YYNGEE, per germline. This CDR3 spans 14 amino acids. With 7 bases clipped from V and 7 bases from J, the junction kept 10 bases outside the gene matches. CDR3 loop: CASEKGLFDGELFF. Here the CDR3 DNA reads TGTGCCAGCGAAAAGGGACTATTCGACGGGGAGCTGTTTTTT.

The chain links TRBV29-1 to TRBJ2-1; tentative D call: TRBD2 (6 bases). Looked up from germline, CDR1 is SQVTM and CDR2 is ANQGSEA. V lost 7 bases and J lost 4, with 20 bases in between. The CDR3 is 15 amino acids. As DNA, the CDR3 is TGCAGCGCATATGGCGGGACCGACGCATACAATGAGCAGTTCTTC. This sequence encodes CSAYGGTDAYNEQFF.

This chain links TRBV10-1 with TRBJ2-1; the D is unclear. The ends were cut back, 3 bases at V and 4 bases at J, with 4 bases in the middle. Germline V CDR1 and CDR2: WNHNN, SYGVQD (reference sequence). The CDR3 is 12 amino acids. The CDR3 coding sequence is TGCGCCAGCAGTGACCCATACAATGAGCAGTTCTTC. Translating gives CASSDPYNEQFF.

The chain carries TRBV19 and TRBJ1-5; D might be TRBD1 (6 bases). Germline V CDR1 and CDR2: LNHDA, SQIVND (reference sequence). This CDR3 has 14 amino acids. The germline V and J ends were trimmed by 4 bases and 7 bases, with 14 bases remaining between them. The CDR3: CASSTLQGPQPQHF. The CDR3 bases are TGTGCCAGTAGTACCCTACAGGGTCCCCAGCCCCAGCATTTT. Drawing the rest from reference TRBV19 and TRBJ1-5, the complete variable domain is DGGITQSPKYLFRKEGQNVTLSCEQNLNHDAMYWYRQDPGQGLRLIYYSQIVNDFQKGDIAEGYSVSREKKESFPLTVTSAQKNPTAFYLCASSTLQGPQPQHFGDGTRLSIL.

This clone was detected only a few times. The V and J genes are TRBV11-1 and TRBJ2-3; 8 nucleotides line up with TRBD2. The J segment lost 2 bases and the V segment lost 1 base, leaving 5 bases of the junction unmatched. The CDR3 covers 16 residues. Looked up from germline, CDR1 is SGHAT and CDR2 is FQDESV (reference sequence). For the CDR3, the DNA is TGTGCCAGCAGCTTAGGAGCGGGGGACCACACAGATACGCAGTATTTT. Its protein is CASSLGAGDHTDTQYF.

The CDR3 sequence: CASSTGTSGSGTQYF. In DNA form, the CDR3 reads TGTGCCAGCAGCACCGGGACTAGCGGGTCGGGAACGCAGTATTTT. The chain has TRBV7-9 and TRBJ2-3; 12 bases agree with TRBD2. The V gene's germline CDR1 is SEHNR and CDR2 FQNEAQ (reference sequence). This CDR3 is built from 15 residues. Germline trimming cut 5 bases from V and 9 bases from J; bases unmatched to any gene: 9.

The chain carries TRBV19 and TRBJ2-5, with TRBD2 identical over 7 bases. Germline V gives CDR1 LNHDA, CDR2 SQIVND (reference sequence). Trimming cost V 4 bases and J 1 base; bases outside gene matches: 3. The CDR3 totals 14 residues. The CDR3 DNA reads TGTGCCAGTAGTAACGGCGGGAGCCAAGAGACCCAGTACTTC. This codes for CASSNGGSQETQYF.

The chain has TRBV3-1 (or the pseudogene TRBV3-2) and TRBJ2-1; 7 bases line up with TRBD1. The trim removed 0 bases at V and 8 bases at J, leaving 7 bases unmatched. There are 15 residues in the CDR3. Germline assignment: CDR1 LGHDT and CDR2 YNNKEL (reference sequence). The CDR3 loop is CASSQDPTGLDEQFF. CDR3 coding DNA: TGTGCCAGCAGCCAAGATCCGACAGGGCTGGATGAGCAGTTCTTC.

In DNA, the CDR3 is TGCGCCAGCAGCCCCGTATTCGGTAGCGGGATGGTTAATGAGCAGTTCTTC. Protein product: CASSPVFGSGMVNEQFF. V is TRBV5-1 and J is TRBJ2-1; TRBD2 aligns across 8 bases. CDR3 length equals 17 residues. Germline trimming cut 4 bases from V and 7 bases from J; bases unmatched to any gene: 16. Germline CDR1 and CDR2: SGHRS and YFSETQ.

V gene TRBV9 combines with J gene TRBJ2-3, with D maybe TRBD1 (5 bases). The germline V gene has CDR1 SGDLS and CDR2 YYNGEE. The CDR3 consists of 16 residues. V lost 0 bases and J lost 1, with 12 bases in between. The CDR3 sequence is CASSVAGLGGTDTQYF. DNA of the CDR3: TGTGCCAGCAGCGTAGCAGGATTAGGGGGCACAGATACGCAGTATTTT.

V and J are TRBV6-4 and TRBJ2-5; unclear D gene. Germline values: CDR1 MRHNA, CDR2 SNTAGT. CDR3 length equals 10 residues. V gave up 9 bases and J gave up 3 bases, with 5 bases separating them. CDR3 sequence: CASNKETQYF. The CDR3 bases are TGTGCCAGTAACAAAGAGACCCAGTACTTC.

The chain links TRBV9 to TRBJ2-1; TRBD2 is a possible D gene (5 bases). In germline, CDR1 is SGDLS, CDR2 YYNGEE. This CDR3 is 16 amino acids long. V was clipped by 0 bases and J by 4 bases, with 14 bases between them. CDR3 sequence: CASSVEGGFPYNEQFF. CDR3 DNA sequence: TGTGCCAGCAGCGTAGAAGGAGGTTTCCCGTACAATGAGCAGTTCTTC.

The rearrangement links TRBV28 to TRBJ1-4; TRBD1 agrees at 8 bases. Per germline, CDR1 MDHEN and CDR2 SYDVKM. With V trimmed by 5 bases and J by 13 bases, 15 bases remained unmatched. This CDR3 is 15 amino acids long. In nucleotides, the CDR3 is TGTGCCAGCAGTCTCTACGAAACAGGGGGAAAGTTACTGTTTTTT. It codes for CASSLYETGGKLLFF.

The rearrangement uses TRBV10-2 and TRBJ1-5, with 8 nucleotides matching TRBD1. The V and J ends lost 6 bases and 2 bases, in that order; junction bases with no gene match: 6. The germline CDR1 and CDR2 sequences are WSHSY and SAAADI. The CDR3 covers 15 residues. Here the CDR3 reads CASSETGGGNQPQHF. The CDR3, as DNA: TGCGCCAGCAGCGAAACAGGGGGAGGCAATCAGCCCCAGCATTTT.

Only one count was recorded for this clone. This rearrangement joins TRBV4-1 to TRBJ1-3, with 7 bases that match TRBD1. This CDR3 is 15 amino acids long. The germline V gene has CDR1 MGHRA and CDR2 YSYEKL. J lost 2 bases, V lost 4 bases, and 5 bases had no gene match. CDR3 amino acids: CASSPTGITGNTIYF. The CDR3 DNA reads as TGCGCCAGCAGCCCGACAGGGATCACTGGAAACACCATATATTTT.

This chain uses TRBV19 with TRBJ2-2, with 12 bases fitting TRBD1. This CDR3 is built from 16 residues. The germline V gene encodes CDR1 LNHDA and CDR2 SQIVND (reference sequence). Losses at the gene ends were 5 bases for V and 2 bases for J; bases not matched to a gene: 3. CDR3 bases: TGTGCCAGTAGTCGGGGACAGGGGGCAAACACCGGGGAGCTGTTTTTT. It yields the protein CASSRGQGANTGELFF.

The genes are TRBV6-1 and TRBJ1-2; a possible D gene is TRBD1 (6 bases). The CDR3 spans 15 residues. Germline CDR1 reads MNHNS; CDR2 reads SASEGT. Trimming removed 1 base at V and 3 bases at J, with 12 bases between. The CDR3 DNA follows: TGTGCCAGCAGTGAAGGTGAAGGGGGACACTATGGCTACACCTTC. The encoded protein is CASSEGEGGHYGYTF.

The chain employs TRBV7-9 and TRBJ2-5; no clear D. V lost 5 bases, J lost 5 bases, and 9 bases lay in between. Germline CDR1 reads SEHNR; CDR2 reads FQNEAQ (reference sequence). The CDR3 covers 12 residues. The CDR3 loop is CASSELLETQYF. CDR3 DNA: TGTGCCAGCAGCGAGCTACTCGAGACCCAGTACTTC. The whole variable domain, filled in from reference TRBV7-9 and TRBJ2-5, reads DTGVSQNPRHKITKRGQNVTFRCDPISEHNRLYWYRQTLGQGPEFLTYFQNEAQLEKSRLLSDRFSAERPKGSFSTLEIQRTEQGDSAMYLCASSELLETQYFGPGTRLLVL.

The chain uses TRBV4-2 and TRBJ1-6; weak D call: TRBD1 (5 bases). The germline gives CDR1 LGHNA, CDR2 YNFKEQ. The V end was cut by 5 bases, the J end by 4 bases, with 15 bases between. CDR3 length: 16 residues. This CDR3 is CASSSSRAQYNSPLHF. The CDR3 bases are TGTGCCAGCAGCTCGTCCAGGGCCCAGTATAATTCACCCCTCCACTTT.

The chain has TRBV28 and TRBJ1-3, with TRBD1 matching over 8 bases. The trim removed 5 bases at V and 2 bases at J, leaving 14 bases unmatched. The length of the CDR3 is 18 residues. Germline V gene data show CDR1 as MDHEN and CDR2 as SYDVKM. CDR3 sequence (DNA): TGTGCCAGCAGTACCAAAATAGGCCAGGGGGCAGCTGGAAACACCATATATTTT. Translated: CASSTKIGQGAAGNTIYF.

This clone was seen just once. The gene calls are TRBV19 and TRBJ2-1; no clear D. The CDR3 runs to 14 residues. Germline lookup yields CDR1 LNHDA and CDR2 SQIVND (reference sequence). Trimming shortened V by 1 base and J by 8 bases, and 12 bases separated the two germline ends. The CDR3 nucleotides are TGTGCCAGTAGTATAGTGGGTCGAGGCTATGAGCAGTTCTTC. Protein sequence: CASSIVGRGYEQFF.

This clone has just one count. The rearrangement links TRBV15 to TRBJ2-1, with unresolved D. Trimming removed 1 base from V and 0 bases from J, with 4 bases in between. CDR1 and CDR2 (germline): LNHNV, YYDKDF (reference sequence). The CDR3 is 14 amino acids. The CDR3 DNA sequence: TGTGCCACCAGCAGAGGGCCCTCCTACAATGAGCAGTTCTTC. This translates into CATSRGPSYNEQFF. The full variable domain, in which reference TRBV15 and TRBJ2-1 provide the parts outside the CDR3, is DAMVIQNPRYQVTQFGKPVTLSCSQTLNHNVMYWYQQKSSQAPKLLFHYYDKDFNNEADTPDNFQSRRPNTSFCFLDIRSPGLGDTAMYLCATSRGPSYNEQFFGPGTRLTVL.

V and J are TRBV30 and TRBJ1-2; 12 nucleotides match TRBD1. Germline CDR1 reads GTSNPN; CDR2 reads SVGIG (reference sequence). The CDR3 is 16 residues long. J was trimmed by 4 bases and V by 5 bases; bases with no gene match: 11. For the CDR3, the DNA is TGTGCCTGGGACGGGACAGGGGGCATGATGGCCTATGGCTACACCTTC. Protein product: CAWDGTGGMMAYGYTF.

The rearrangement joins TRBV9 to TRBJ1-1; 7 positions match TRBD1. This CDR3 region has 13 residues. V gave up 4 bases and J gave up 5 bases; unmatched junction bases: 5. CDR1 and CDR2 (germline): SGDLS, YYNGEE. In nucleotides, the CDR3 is TGTGCCAGCAGCCGGACAGGACGGACTGAAGCTTTCTTT. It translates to CASSRTGRTEAFF.